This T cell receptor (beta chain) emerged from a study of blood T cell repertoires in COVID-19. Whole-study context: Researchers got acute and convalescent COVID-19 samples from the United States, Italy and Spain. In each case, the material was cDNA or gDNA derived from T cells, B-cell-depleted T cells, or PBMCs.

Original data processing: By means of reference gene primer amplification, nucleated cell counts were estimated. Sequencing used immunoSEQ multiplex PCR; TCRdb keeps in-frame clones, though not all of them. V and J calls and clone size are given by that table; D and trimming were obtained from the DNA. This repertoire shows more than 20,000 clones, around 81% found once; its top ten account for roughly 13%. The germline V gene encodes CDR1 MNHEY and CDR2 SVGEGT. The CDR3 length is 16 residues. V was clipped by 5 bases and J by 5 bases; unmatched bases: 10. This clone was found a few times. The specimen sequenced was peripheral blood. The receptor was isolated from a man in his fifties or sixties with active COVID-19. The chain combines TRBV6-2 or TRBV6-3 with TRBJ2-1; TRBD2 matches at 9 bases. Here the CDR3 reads CASSDRSGSSHNEQFF. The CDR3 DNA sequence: TGTGCCAGCAGTGATCGTAGCGGGAGTTCCCACAATGAGCAGTTCTTC.